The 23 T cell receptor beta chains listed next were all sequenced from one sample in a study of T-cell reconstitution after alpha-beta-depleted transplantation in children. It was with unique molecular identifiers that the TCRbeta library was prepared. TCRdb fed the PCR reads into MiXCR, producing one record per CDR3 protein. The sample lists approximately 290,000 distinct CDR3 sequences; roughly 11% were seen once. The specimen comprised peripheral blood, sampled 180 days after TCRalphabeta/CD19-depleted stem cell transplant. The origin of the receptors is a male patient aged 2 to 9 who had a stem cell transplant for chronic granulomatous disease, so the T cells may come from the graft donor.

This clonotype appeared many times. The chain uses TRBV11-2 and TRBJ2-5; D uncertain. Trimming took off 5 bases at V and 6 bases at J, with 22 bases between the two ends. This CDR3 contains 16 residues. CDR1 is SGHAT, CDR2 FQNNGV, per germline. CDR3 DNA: TGTGCCAGCAGCACCGGACGTTTGGGTGGATTGAAGACCCAGTACTTC. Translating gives CASSTGRLGGLKTQYF.

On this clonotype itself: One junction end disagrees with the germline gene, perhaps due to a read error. CDR3 nucleotide sequence: TGTCCCAGCAGTTCCAGGTACAATGAGCAGTTCTTC. This translates into CPSSSRYNEQFF. The rearrangement joins TRBV12-3 or TRBV12-4 to TRBJ2-1; D unresolved. This CDR3 has 12 residues.

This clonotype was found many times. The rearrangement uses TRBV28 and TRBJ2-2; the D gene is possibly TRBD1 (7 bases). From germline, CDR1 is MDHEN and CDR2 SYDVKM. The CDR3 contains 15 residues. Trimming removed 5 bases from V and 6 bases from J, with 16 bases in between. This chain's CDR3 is CASSRGTEVSGELFF. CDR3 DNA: TGTGCCAGCAGTCGCGGGACAGAGGTGTCCGGGGAGCTGTTTTTT.

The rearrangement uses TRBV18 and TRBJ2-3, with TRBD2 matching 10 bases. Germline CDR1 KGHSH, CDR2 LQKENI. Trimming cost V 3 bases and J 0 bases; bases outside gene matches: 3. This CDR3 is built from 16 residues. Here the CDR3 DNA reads TGTGCCAGCTCACCCATTAGCGGGGGGAGCACAGATACGCAGTATTTT. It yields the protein CASSPISGGSTDTQYF.

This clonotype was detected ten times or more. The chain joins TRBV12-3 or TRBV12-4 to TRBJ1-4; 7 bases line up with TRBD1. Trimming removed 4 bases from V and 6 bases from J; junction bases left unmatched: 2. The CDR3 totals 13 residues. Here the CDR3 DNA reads TGTGCCAGCAGTTCCGGGACAGATGAAAAACTGTTTTTT. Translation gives CASSSGTDEKLFF.

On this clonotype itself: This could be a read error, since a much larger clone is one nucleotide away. CDR3: CSVTARHDYSGANVLTF. The CDR3 DNA is TGCAGCGTTACTGCGAGACACGACTATTCTGGGGCCAACGTCCTGACTTTC. The chain uses TRBV29-1 and TRBJ2-6, with D possibly matching TRBD2 (5 bases). This CDR3 comprises 17 residues. V lost 5 bases and J lost 1, with 18 bases in between. The germline gives CDR1 SQVTM, CDR2 ANQGSEA.

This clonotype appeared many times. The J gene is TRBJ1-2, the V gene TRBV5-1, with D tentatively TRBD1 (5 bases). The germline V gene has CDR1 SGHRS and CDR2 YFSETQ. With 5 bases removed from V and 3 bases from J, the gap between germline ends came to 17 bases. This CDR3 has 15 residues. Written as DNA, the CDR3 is TGCGCCAGCAGAGAGGGCTACCGGGGGTACTATGGCTACACCTTC. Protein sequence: CASREGYRGYYGYTF.

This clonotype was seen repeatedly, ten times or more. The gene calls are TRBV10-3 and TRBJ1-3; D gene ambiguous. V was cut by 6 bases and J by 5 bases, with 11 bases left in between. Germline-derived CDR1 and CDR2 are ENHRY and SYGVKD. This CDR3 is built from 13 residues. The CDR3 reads CAIRLSVRNTIYF. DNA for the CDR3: TGTGCCATCAGATTAAGTGTGAGAAACACCATATATTTT.

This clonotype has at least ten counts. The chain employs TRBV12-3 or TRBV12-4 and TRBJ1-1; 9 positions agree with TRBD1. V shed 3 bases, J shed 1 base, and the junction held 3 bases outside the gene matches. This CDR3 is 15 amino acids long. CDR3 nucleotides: TGTGCCAGCAGTTTCTCGGGACAGGGGAACACTGAAGCTTTCTTT. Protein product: CASSFSGQGNTEAFF.

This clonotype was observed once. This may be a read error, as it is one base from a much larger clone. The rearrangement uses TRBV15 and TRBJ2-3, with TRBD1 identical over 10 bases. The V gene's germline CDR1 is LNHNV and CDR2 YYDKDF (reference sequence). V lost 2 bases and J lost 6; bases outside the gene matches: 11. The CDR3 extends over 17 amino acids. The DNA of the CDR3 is TGTGCCACCAGCAGACGGTTCGGGACAGGGGTAGGGGATACGCAGTATTTT. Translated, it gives CATSRRFGTGVGDTQYF.

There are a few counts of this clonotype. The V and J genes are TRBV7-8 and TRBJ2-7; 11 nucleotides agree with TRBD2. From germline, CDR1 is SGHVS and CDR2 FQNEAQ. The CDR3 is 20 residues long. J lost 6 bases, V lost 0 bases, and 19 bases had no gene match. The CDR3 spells CASSLARWGELAGGRSEQYF. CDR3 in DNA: TGTGCCAGCAGCTTAGCGCGATGGGGGGAGCTAGCGGGAGGAAGGAGCGAGCAGTACTTC.

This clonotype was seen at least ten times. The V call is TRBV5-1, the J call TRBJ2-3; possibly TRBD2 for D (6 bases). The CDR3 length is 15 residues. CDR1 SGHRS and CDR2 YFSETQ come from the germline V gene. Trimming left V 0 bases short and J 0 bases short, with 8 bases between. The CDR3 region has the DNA TGCGCCAGCAGCTTGGCGGCGGGGAGCACAGATACGCAGTATTTT. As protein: CASSLAAGSTDTQYF.

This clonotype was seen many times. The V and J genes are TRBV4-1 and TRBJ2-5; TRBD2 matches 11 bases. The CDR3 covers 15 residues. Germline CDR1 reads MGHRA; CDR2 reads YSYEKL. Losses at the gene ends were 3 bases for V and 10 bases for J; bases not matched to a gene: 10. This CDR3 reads CASSQVGTSGGDQYF. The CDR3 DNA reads TGCGCCAGCAGCCAGGTGGGGACTAGCGGTGGTGACCAGTACTTC.

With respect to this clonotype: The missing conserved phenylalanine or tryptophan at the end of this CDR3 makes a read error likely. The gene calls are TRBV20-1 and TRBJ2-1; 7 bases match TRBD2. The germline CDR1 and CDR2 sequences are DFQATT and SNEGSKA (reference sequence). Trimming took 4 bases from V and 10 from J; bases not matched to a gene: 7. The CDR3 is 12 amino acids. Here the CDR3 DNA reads TGCAGTGCTACCGGACTAGTTCGCGAGCAGTTCTTA. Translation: CSATGLVREQFL.

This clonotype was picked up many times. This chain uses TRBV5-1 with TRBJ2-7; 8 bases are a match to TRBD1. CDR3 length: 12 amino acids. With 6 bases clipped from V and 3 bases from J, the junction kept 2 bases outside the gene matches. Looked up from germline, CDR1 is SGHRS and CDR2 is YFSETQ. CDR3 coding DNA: TGCGCCAGCAACGGACAGGGCTACGAGCAGTACTTC. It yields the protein CASNGQGYEQYF.

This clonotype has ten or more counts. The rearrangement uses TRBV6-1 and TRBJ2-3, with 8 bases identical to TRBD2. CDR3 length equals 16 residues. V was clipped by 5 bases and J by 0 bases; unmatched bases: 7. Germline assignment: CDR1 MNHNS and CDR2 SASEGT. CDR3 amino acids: CASSPTAGASTDTQYF. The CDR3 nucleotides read TGTGCCAGCAGTCCTACAGCGGGGGCTAGCACAGATACGCAGTATTTT.

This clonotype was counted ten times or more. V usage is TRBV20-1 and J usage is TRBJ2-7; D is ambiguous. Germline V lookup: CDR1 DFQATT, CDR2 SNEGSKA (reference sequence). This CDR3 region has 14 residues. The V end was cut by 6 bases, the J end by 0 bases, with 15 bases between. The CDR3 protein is CSASSGVFSYEQYF. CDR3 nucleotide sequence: TGCAGTGCGAGCTCTGGGGTATTCTCCTACGAGCAGTACTTC.

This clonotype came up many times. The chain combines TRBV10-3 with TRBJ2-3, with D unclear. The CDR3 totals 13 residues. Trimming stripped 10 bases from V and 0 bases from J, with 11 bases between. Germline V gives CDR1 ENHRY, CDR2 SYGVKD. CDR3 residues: CATTSRSTDTQYF. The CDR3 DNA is TGTGCCACCACCAGCCGCAGCACAGATACGCAGTATTTT.

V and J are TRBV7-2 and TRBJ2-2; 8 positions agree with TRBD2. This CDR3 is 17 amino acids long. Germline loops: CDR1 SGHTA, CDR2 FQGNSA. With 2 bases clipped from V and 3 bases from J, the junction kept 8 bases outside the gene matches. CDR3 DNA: TGTGCCAGCAGCTTAAACGGGGGGGTTGGGTACACCGGGGAGCTGTTTTTT. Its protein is CASSLNGGVGYTGELFF.

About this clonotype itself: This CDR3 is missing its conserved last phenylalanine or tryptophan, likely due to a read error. This CDR3 is CASSLYRTYEQYL. CDR3 coding DNA: TGTGCCAGCAGTTTATACAGGACCTACGAGCAGTACTTA. The V gene is TRBV28, the J gene TRBJ2-7, with a possible D match to TRBD1 (5 bases). V dropped 1 base and J dropped 2 bases, with 6 bases sitting between them. Germline V gives CDR1 MDHEN, CDR2 SYDVKM. CDR3 length equals 13 residues.

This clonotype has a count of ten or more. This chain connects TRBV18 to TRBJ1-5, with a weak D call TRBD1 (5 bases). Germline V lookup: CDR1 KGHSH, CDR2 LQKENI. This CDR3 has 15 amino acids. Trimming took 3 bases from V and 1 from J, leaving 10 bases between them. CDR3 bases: TGTGCCAGCTCACCGTGGGCAGGGAGCAATCAGCCCCAGCATTTT. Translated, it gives CASSPWAGSNQPQHF.

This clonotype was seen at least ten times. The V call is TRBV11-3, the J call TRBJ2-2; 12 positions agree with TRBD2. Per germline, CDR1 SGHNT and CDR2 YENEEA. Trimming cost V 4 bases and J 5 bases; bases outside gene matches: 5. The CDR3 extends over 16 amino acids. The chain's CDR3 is CASSWETSGGTGELFF. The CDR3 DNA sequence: TGTGCCAGCAGCTGGGAGACTAGCGGGGGAACCGGGGAGCTGTTTTTT.

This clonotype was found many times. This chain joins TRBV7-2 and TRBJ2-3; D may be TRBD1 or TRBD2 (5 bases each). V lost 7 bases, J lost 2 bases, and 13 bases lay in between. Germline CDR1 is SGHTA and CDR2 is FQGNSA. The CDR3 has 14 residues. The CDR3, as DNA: TGTGCCAGCACCGGTGGGGGAGCCACAGATACGCAGTATTTT. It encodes CASTGGGATDTQYF.